This T cell receptor beta chain was captured in a study of OX40 agonist ivuxolimab in advanced cancers. Findings and limits, study-wide: Normalized T-cell clonal expansion was also low in a subset of nonresponders. In the 0.1-3.0 mg/kg groups, partial responders showed among the lowest expansion. Both CD4+ and CD8+ T cell populations in blood had undergone clonal expansion by week 6 at 0.1 to 3.0 mg/kg.

The CDR3 length is 12 residues. Trimming removed 2 bases from V and 8 bases from J, with 10 bases in between. CDR1 GTSNPN and CDR2 SVGIG come from the germline V gene (reference sequence). Method: immunoSEQ multiplex PCR; TCRdb's copy keeps in-frame clones and lacks some. The table records about 84,000 clones, about 80% of them present only once. Turning to this clone: Its cognate antigen is unknown.

The input for sequencing was CD4+ or CD8+ T cells sorted from blood, taken in a trial of the OX40 agonist ivuxolimab. This sequence joins TRBV30 and TRBJ2-1; D is unclear. The clonotype comes from an adult with an advanced solid tumor such as melanoma, head and neck, liver or kidney cancer. The DNA of the CDR3 is TGTGCCTGGAGTCCCTACAGCGATGAGCAGTTCTTC. It yields the protein CAWSPYSDEQFF.